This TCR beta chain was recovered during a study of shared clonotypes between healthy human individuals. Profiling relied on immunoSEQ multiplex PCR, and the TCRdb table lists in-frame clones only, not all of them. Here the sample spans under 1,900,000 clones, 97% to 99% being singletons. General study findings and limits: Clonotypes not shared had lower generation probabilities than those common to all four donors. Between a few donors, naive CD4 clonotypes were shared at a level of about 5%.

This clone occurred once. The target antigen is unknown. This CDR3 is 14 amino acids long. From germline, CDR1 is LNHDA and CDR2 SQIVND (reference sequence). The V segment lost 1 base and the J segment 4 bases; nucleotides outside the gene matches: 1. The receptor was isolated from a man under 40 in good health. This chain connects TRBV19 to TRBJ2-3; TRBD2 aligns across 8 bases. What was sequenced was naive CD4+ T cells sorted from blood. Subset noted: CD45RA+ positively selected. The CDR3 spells CASSIGAGADTQYF. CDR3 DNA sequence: TGTGCCAGTAGTATAGGAGCGGGGGCAGATACGCAGTATTTT.